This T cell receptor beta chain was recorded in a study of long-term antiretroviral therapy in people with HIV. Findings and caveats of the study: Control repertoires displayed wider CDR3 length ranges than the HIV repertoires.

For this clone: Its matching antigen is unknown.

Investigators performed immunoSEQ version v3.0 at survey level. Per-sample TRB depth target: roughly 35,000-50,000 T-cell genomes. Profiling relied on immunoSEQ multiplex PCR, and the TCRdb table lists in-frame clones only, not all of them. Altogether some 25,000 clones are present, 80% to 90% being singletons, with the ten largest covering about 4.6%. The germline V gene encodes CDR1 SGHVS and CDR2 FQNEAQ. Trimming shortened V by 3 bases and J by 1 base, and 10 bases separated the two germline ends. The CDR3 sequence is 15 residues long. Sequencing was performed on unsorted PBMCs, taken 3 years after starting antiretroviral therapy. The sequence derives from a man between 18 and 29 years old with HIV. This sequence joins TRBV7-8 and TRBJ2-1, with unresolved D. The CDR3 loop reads CASSLVRSSYNEQFF. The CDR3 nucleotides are TGTGCCAGCAGCTTGGTTCGGTCTTCCTACAATGAGCAGTTCTTC.